A single sample gave rise to the 15 T cell receptor beta chains below, sequenced in a study of cytomegalovirus exposure and HLA in healthy donors. Researchers ran the PCR with 60 Vbeta and 13 Jbeta primers. The repertoire was sequenced with immunoSEQ multiplex PCR; TCRdb's copy has only in-frame clones and lacks some. The table lists 150,000 to 200,000 clones, about 82% of them singletons. Sequences were obtained from PBMCs. Source of these receptors: a man between 18 and 29 years old in good health and CMV-seronegative.

This chain connects TRBV18 to TRBJ2-7; a possible D gene is TRBD2 (6 bases). The CDR3 is made up of 13 amino acids. V lost 3 bases and J lost 6, with 12 bases in between. Germline V CDR1 and CDR2: KGHSH, LQKENI. CDR3 sequence (DNA): TGTGCCAGCTCACCCCGGCGGGACCGCGAGCAGTACTTC. Protein: CASSPRRDREQYF.

The J gene is TRBJ2-7, the V gene TRBV28; 7 bases match TRBD1. CDR1 and CDR2 from the germline V gene are MDHEN and SYDVKM. CDR3 size: 13 residues. J lost 1 base, V lost 7 bases, and 4 bases had no gene match. The CDR3 DNA reads as TGTGCCAGCACCCGGGACAGTTCCTACGAGCAGTACTTC. Its protein product is CASTRDSSYEQYF.

The chain couples TRBV4-2 to TRBJ2-2; TRBD2 agrees at 9 bases. The CDR3 is 19 residues long. In germline, CDR1 is LGHNA, CDR2 YNFKEQ. V was pared by 0 bases and J by 3 bases, with 11 bases of the junction left unmatched. As DNA, the CDR3 is TGTGCCAGCAGCCAAGACCCCGCAGCTAGCGGGGCGTACACCGGGGAGCTGTTTTTT. Its translation: CASSQDPAASGAYTGELFF.

The V gene is TRBV10-2, the J gene TRBJ2-2; D not resolved. V dropped 7 bases and J dropped 5 bases, with 8 bases sitting between them. CDR1 and CDR2 from the germline V gene are WSHSY and SAAADI. The CDR3 spans 12 residues. The CDR3 loop is CASNRGTGELFF. In nucleotides, the CDR3 is TGCGCCAGCAATCGCGGTACCGGGGAGCTGTTTTTT.

The table lists this clone with a few counts. The CDR3 coding sequence is TGTGCCAGCAAACTCACGGGGGGAGGAGGAGAGACCCAGTACTTC. Protein product: CASKLTGGGGETQYF. The V gene is TRBV27, the J gene TRBJ2-5, with 7 bases matching TRBD2. Trimming at V came to 7 bases and at J to 4 bases, leaving 12 bases not matched to a gene. The germline V gene has CDR1 MNHEY and CDR2 SMNVEV (reference sequence). The CDR3 contains 15 residues.

The table lists this clone with a count of one. The V and J genes are TRBV30 and TRBJ2-7, with TRBD2 identical over 8 bases. The trim removed 2 bases at V and 4 bases at J, leaving 7 bases unmatched. The germline CDR1 and CDR2 sequences are GTSNPN and SVGIG (reference sequence). CDR3 length equals 14 residues. The chain's CDR3 is CAWSRSGGHYEQYF. CDR3 nucleotides: TGTGCCTGGAGTAGGTCGGGAGGGCATTACGAGCAGTACTTC.

V usage is TRBV18 and J usage is TRBJ1-1; D may be TRBD1 (6 bases). Trimming pared 4 bases from V and 4 bases from J, leaving 16 bases between. Germline V lookup: CDR1 KGHSH, CDR2 LQKENI. The length of the CDR3 is 15 residues. Written as DNA, the CDR3 is TGTGCCAGCTCACGGACAAACAGGGTAAGCACTGAAGCTTTCTTT. It translates to CASSRTNRVSTEAFF.

The chain is built from TRBV21-1 and TRBJ2-6; TRBD1 is the table's D call and was not checked against the DNA. TRBV21-1 counts as a pseudogene. The CDR3 is made up of 14 amino acids. CDR3 sequence reads: CASSRQAGANVLTF. The CDR3 DNA reads as TGTGCCAGCAGCCGACAGGCTGGGGCCAACGTCCTGACTTTC.

The chain is built from TRBV30 and TRBJ1-5; 12 nucleotides align to TRBD1. J lost 2 bases, V lost 1 base, and 6 bases had no gene match. Germline V lookup: CDR1 GTSNPN, CDR2 SVGIG (reference sequence). The CDR3 covers 17 residues. The CDR3 nucleotides read TGTGCCTGGAGTGGGGACAGGGGGCAAAGGGGCAATCAGCCCCAGCATTTT. Its protein product is CAWSGDRGQRGNQPQHF.

The CDR3 region is CASSRTGLTVDEQFF. CDR3 bases: TGTGCCAGCAGCCGTACGGGACTGACAGTTGATGAGCAGTTCTTC. This chain connects TRBV9 to TRBJ2-1; perhaps TRBD2 as D (6 bases). Trimming removed 4 bases from V and 8 bases from J, with 19 bases in between. Germline CDR1 SGDLS, CDR2 YYNGEE. This CDR3 has 15 amino acids.

The chain carries TRBV7-8 and TRBJ2-6, with 9 nucleotides matching TRBD1. The CDR3 spans 20 residues. Germline loops: CDR1 SGHVS, CDR2 FQNEAQ. V was pared by 1 base and J by 0 bases, with 10 bases of the junction left unmatched. The CDR3 region is CASSLGSGTGLFSGANVLTF. In nucleotides, the CDR3 is TGTGCCAGCAGCTTAGGATCCGGGACAGGGCTTTTCTCTGGGGCCAACGTCCTGACTTTC. The full variable domain, in which reference TRBV7-8 and TRBJ2-6 provide the parts outside the CDR3, is GAGVSQSPRYKVAKRGQDVALRCDPISGHVSLFWYQQALGQGPEFLTYFQNEAQLDKSGLPSDRFFAERPEGSVSTLKIQRTQQEDSAVYLCASSLGSGTGLFSGANVLTFGAGSRLTVL.

This clone showed up just a few times. The chain uses TRBV12-5 and TRBJ2-7; D unclear. Trimming pared 8 bases from V and 1 base from J, leaving 9 bases between. This CDR3 has 12 residues. CDR1 is LGHNT, CDR2 FRNRAP, per germline. CDR3 region: CASSPDSYEQYF. In DNA form, the CDR3 reads TGTGCTAGTAGCCCTGATTCCTACGAGCAGTACTTC.

This chain connects TRBV6-5 to TRBJ1-1; D may be TRBD1 (6 bases). CDR3 length: 15 amino acids. In germline, CDR1 is MNHEY, CDR2 SVGAGI. V lost 0 bases to trimming and J lost 7 bases, with 15 bases between them. CDR3 sequence (DNA): TGTGCCAGCAGTTACTCCTCAGGGGCCTACATTGAAGCTTTCTTT. This encodes CASSYSSGAYIEAFF.

There are a few counts of this clone. The rearrangement links TRBV30 to TRBJ1-2; the D is unclear. From germline, CDR1 is GTSNPN and CDR2 SVGIG (reference sequence). The CDR3 runs to 12 residues. The germline V and J ends were trimmed by 2 bases and 9 bases, with 13 bases remaining between them. The CDR3: CAWSYSDLSYTF. The DNA of the CDR3 is TGTGCCTGGAGTTATTCAGACTTAAGCTACACCTTC.

The chain joins TRBV5-4 to TRBJ1-1; weak D call: TRBD1 (6 bases). This CDR3 has 13 residues. V was shortened by 3 bases and J by 4 bases, with 10 bases between the two germline ends. The germline V gene has CDR1 SGHNT and CDR2 YYREEE (reference sequence). The CDR3 spells CASSSGVSTEAFF. The CDR3 nucleotides read TGTGCCAGCAGCTCAGGGGTCTCCACTGAAGCTTTCTTT.